These T cell receptor beta chains were read from a single sample in a study of shared clonotypes between healthy human individuals. Clones were sequenced by immunoSEQ multiplex PCR, and TCRdb holds only the in-frame ones, with some missing. The sample consists of a few million clones, 90% to 95% of them appearing once. The sample comprised naive CD4+ T cells sorted from blood. These receptors came from a man younger than 35 in good health. CDR3s include the opening cysteine and the closing phenylalanine or tryptophan. A D gene is named only where the DNA matches it firmly. Some rows have no size entry. The others give once, few or many, or a class for an expanded clone.

D gene,clone size,J gene,V gene,CDR3 DNA,CDR3 protein
.,.,TRBJ2-2,TRBV18,TGTGCCAGCTCACCCCGCGTCGGCACCGGGGAGCTGTTTTTT,CASSPRVGTGELFF
TRBD1,.,TRBJ1-1,TRBV11-2,TGTGCCAGCAGCGCCTGGACAGGGCCCTCATGGGCTTTCTTT,CASSAWTGPSWAFF
.,.,TRBJ2-7,TRBV5-6,TGTGCCAGCAGCTTGTTTTCGTTGGTGGAGGGGGAGCAGTACTTC,CASSLFSLVEGEQYF
.,.,TRBJ1-5,TRBV27,TGTGCCAGCAGTCCGGGGGAGGAAAGCAATCAGCCCCAGCATTTT,CASSPGEESNQPQHF
.,once,TRBJ1-3,TRBV5-4,TGTGCCAGCAGCTTGGCCGGAGGAATCTCTGGAAACACCATATATTTT,CASSLAGGISGNTIYF
TRBD2,.,TRBJ2-1,TRBV7-2,TGTGCCAGCAGCTCGACTAGCGGAACATACAATGAGCAGTTCTTC,CASSSTSGTYNEQFF
TRBD1,.,TRBJ2-7,TRBV18,TGTGCCAGCTCACTATCGGGACAGGGGAGCTACGAGCAGTACTTC,CASSLSGQGSYEQYF
TRBD1,once,TRBJ2-1,TRBV10-3,TGTGCCATCAGGAACGACAGGGGGGGATACAATGAGCAGTTCTTC,CAIRNDRGGYNEQFF
TRBD1,once,TRBJ1-4,TRBV18,TGTGCCAGCTCACGGGGACAGGGGGAGCAAGAACTGTTTTTT,CASSRGQGEQELFF
.,.,TRBJ1-2,TRBV7-9,TGTGCCAGCAGCACACAGGGAGGGGACTATGGCTACACCTTC,CASSTQGGDYGYTF
.,.,TRBJ2-1,TRBV11-2,TGTGCCAGCAGCCCGACCCCAGGACAGAATGAGCAGTTCTTC,CASSPTPGQNEQFF
.,.,TRBJ2-1,TRBV7-8,TGTGCCAGCAGCTCCGACCAGGGGAGCAATGAGCAGTTCTTC,CASSSDQGSNEQFF
TRBD1,.,TRBJ1-6,TRBV7-6,TGTGCCAGCAGCCCAGGGACAGCCTTAGATTCACCCCTCCACTTT,CASSPGTALDSPLHF
TRBD2,.,TRBJ2-3,TRBV6-6,TGTGCCAGCAGTTACGTTAGGGAGGGAGATACGCAGTATTTT,CASSYVREGDTQYF
.,.,TRBJ2-3,TRBV2,TGTGCCAGCAGTGATAACATCCAGCAGTATTTT,CASSDNIQQYF
.,.,TRBJ2-5,TRBV7-9,TGTGCCAGCAGCTTAGTACAGGGACTCGGGGAGACCCAGTACTTC,CASSLVQGLGETQYF
TRBD2,.,TRBJ2-1,TRBV7-2,TGTGCCAGCAGGAGGACTAGCGGGGGGTTAGGGGAGCAGTTCTTC,CASRRTSGGLGEQFF
TRBD1,.,TRBJ1-3,TRBV5-1,TGCGCCAGCAGCCCCGGGACAGGGGGCGCTGGAAACACCATATATTTT,CASSPGTGGAGNTIYF
TRBD1,few,TRBJ1-4,TRBV5-1,TGCGCCAGCAGCTTGGGGACAGGGAATGAAAAACTGTTTTTT,CASSLGTGNEKLFF
.,.,TRBJ2-1,TRBV14,TGTGCCAGCAGCCAGGGCTCCTCGGTTGAGCAGTTCTTC,CASSQGSSVEQFF
TRBD2,.,TRBJ2-7,TRBV18,TGTGCCAGCTCACGCAAGACTAGCGGGAGCTCCTACGAGCAGTACTTC,CASSRKTSGSSYEQYF
.,.,TRBJ1-4,TRBV7-9,TGTGCCAGCAGCTTCGTACAGAGCTCGAATGAAAAACTGTTTTTT,CASSFVQSSNEKLFF
.,.,TRBJ2-1,TRBV6-1,TGTGCCAGCAAACCAGGGTTGGTGCACAATGAGCAGTTCTTC,CASKPGLVHNEQFF
.,.,TRBJ2-5,TRBV7-2,TGTGCCAGCAGCTTGGCCCAGGGGAGAGGGGAGACCCAGTACTTC,CASSLAQGRGETQYF
.,.,TRBJ2-2,TRBV5-6,TGTGCCAGCAGCTTTACAGGAACGAACACCGGGGAGCTGTTTTTT,CASSFTGTNTGELFF
.,.,TRBJ1-2,TRBV21-1,TGTGCCAGCAGCAAGAGGGGTGGTGGCTACACCTTC,CASSKRGGGYTF
.,.,TRBJ1-4,TRBV10-3,TGTGCCATCAGTGAACAAGGGGGACTCAATGAAAAACTGTTTTTT,CAISEQGGLNEKLFF
.,.,TRBJ2-1,TRBV13,TGTGCCAGCAGCTTAAGTAATGGGGCATACAATGAGCAGTTCTTC,CASSLSNGAYNEQFF
.,.,TRBJ2-2,TRBV19,TGTGCCAGTAGTCAGGGGAACACCGGGGAGCTGTTTTTT,CASSQGNTGELFF
.,.,TRBJ1-5,TRBV21-1,TGTGCCAGCAGAACAAAGAGTTGTGTGTCGTTACCCCAGCATTTT,CASRTKSCVSLPQHF
.,.,TRBJ1-1,TRBV6-1,TGTGCCAGCAGTGATCAGGGATGGACTGAAGCTTTCTTT,CASSDQGWTEAFF
TRBD1,.,TRBJ1-3,TRBV9,TGTGCCAGCAGCGTAGAGACAGGGATGAGCTCTGGAAACACCATATATTTT,CASSVETGMSSGNTIYF
.,.,TRBJ1-1,TRBV7-6,TGTGCCAGCAGCTTAGCAAGGGCAGGGGTAAACACTGAAGCTTTCTTT,CASSLARAGVNTEAFF
.,.,TRBJ1-2,TRBV30,TGTGCCTGGAAAGGGGATAACTATGGCTACACCTTC,CAWKGDNYGYTF
TRBD1,.,TRBJ1-2,TRBV18,TGTGCCAGCTCACCACCGACAGGGGGGCTTTATGGCTACACCTTC,CASSPPTGGLYGYTF
.,.,TRBJ1-5,TRBV28,TGTGCCAGCAGTCTTATTCGGACGAGTCTTGCGGATTTT,CASSLIRTSLADF
TRBD1,.,TRBJ1-2,TRBV18,TGTGCCAGCTCACCGGGACAGCTACTCTATGGCTACACCTTC,CASSPGQLLYGYTF
TRBD1,.,TRBJ1-5,TRBV2,TGTGCCAGCAGCCGGGACAGGGGGACCCCCAATCAGCCCCAGCATTTT,CASSRDRGTPNQPQHF
.,.,TRBJ1-2,TRBV7-9,TGTGCCAGCAGCTTACCCCCTCTTAACCAAGACTATGGCTACACCTTC,CASSLPPLNQDYGYTF
.,.,TRBJ2-7,TRBV18,TGTGCCAGCTCACCTCCGTCGAGGTCCTACGAGCAGTACTTC,CASSPPSRSYEQYF
TRBD1,.,TRBJ2-3,TRBV4-1,TGCGCCAGCAGCCTCACCGGGACAGGGAAGACAGATACGCAGTATTTT,CASSLTGTGKTDTQYF
TRBD1,.,TRBJ2-2,TRBV11-3,TGTGCCAGCAGCTTGGGGACAGGGGTCCCCGGGGAGCTGTTTTTT,CASSLGTGVPGELFF
.,.,TRBJ1-2,TRBV5-1,TGCGCCAGCAGCAAGGAACAGGCTTCTAACGGCTATGGCTACACCTTC,CASSKEQASNGYGYTF
.,.,TRBJ2-1,TRBV6-5,TGTGCCAGCAGCACCTGGAGTAGCAACAATGAGCAGTTCTTC,CASSTWSSNNEQFF